The 8 T cell receptor beta chains presented below share a single source sample, sequenced in a study of beta chain features in type 1 diabetes. Findings and limits, study-wide: All four CD4+ subsets from Type 1 diabetes patients carried moderately but significantly shorter TCRB CDR3s.

Antigens for these TCRs are unknown. Isolated RNA was reverse transcribed in full, so expressed TCRB transcripts were sequenced. Data came from immunoSEQ multiplex PCR; TCRdb stores just in-frame clones and leaves some out. The table records roughly 700,000 clones, around 15% of them present only once. The sequenced sample consisted of naive CD4+ T cells from blood. The source of these receptors is a young man with type 1 diabetes.

V is TRBV25-1 and J is TRBJ1-5; the D is unclear. The germline gives CDR1 MGHDK, CDR2 SYGVNS. CDR3 length: 16 residues. Trimming stripped 2 bases from V and 2 bases from J, with 13 bases between. The CDR3 spells CASSEVPILGNQPQHF. CDR3 sequence (DNA): TGTGCCAGCAGTGAAGTCCCTATCCTAGGCAATCAGCCCCAGCATTTT.

This clone has only a few counts. In the same sample, other DNA sequences code for this CDR3. The chain combines TRBV5-1 with TRBJ1-5; D possibly corresponds to TRBD1 (6 bases). This CDR3 has 14 residues. Germline V lookup: CDR1 SGHRS, CDR2 YFSETQ. V was trimmed by 0 bases and J by 3 bases, leaving 7 bases between them. CDR3 nucleotide sequence: TGCGCCAGCAGCTTGGCAGGGGACAATCAGCCCCAGCATTTT. This sequence encodes CASSLAGDNQPQHF.

This clone was counted a few times. The chain joins TRBV27 to TRBJ1-2, with TRBD1 as a possible D gene (5 bases). CDR3 length: 13 amino acids. Germline loops: CDR1 MNHEY, CDR2 SMNVEV (reference sequence). V was shortened by 7 bases and J by 2 bases, with 11 bases between the two germline ends. CDR3 sequence: CASKARENYGYTF. CDR3 DNA sequence: TGTGCCAGCAAGGCCAGGGAGAACTATGGCTACACCTTC.

This clone appeared a few times. The chain recombines TRBV30 with TRBJ1-1, with D tentatively TRBD1 (5 bases). The CDR3 loop spans 11 amino acids. Trimming left V 8 bases short and J 0 bases short, with 7 bases between. Germline V gene sequence: CDR1 GTSNPN, CDR2 SVGIG (reference sequence). CDR3 in amino acids: CAGTVNTEAFF. CDR3 bases: TGTGCCGGGACGGTGAACACTGAAGCTTTCTTT. The full variable domain, in which reference TRBV30 and TRBJ1-1 provide the parts outside the CDR3, is SQTIHQWPATLVQPVGSPLSLECTVEGTSNPNLYWYRQAAGRGLQLLFYSVGIGQISSEVPQNLSASRPQDRQFILSSKKLLLSDSGFYLCAGTVNTEAFFGQGTRLTVV.

Only a few counts were recorded for this clone. Other nucleotide sequences from this sample produce the same CDR3. The chain combines TRBV5-1 with TRBJ1-1, with no clear D. CDR3 size: 13 residues. The germline V and J ends were trimmed by 0 bases and 6 bases, with 9 bases remaining between them. In germline, CDR1 is SGHRS, CDR2 YFSETQ. Here the CDR3 reads CASSLVGGSEAFF. The CDR3 DNA reads TGCGCCAGCAGCTTGGTAGGAGGGTCTGAAGCTTTCTTT.

This clone was counted only a few times. The rearrangement uses TRBV28 and TRBJ2-7, with 9 bases matching TRBD2. From germline, CDR1 is MDHEN and CDR2 SYDVKM. This CDR3 is 14 amino acids long. Unmatched junction bases numbered 7, after V lost 8 bases and J lost 2 bases. The CDR3 loop is CASGLLAGTYEQYF. CDR3 nucleotide sequence: TGTGCCAGCGGGTTACTAGCGGGTACCTACGAGCAGTACTTC.

The sample holds a few counts of this clone. The chain carries TRBV7-2 and TRBJ2-5; possibly TRBD1 for D (6 bases). From germline, CDR1 is SGHTA and CDR2 FQGNSA. V lost 3 bases to trimming and J lost 5 bases, with 13 bases between them. The CDR3 loop spans 14 amino acids. This CDR3 reads CASSLVKRGETQYF. The CDR3 DNA reads TGTGCCAGCAGCTTGGTTAAGAGGGGGGAGACCCAGTACTTC.

The chain carries TRBV4-1 and TRBJ2-7; 14 bases fit TRBD2. CDR1 and CDR2 (germline): MGHRA, YSYEKL. The CDR3 is 16 residues long. J was trimmed by 9 bases and V by 0 bases; bases with no gene match: 7. The CDR3 nucleotides are TGCGCCAGCAGCCAAGATGGGACTAGCGGGGGTATTGCGCAGTACTTC. As protein: CASSQDGTSGGIAQYF.